The next 27 T cell receptor beta chains were all read from a single sample in a study of blood T cell repertoires in COVID-19. Data came from immunoSEQ multiplex PCR; TCRdb stores just in-frame clones and leaves some out. The sample shows about 180,000 clones, around 85% of them seen only once. The specimen was peripheral blood. The receptors were gathered from a woman over 75 with acute or convalescent COVID-19.

The chain links TRBV4-3 to TRBJ2-3; TRBD2 matches 7 bases. With 5 bases clipped from V and 5 bases from J, the junction kept 10 bases outside the gene matches. The CDR3 length is 15 residues. CDR1 LGHNA and CDR2 YSLEER come from the germline V gene. The CDR3 here is CASSYGSGVIDTQYF. CDR3 coding DNA: TGCGCCAGCAGCTACGGCAGCGGGGTGATAGATACGCAGTATTTT.

The gene calls are TRBV7-2 and TRBJ1-2; the match to TRBD1 covers 10 bases. This CDR3 contains 18 residues. Trimming removed 4 bases from V and 8 bases from J; junction bases left unmatched: 19. Germline CDR1 is SGHTA and CDR2 is FQGNSA. Here the CDR3 DNA reads TGTGCCAGCAGCTCTCTTCTATTCTCCGGGACAGGGGACCGCGGCTACACCTTC. This codes for CASSSLLFSGTGDRGYTF.

This rearrangement joins TRBV5-6 to TRBJ1-3; D may be TRBD1 (6 bases). Germline V CDR1 and CDR2: SGHDT, YYEEEE. Trimming pared 4 bases from V and 3 bases from J, leaving 11 bases between. The CDR3 extends over 14 amino acids. The CDR3 nucleotides read TGTGCCAGCAGCCCGGGGGGGCTTGGAAACACCATATATTTT. It encodes CASSPGGLGNTIYF.

The genes are TRBV6-2 or TRBV6-3 and TRBJ1-1; D is undetermined. The germline V gene encodes CDR1 MNHEY and CDR2 SVGEGT. V was shortened by 8 bases and J by 1 base, with 14 bases between the two germline ends. The CDR3 runs 14 residues. CDR3 nucleotides: TGTGCCAGCCGCCGGGTCGGGGAGAACACTGAAGCTTTCTTT. Its translation: CASRRVGENTEAFF.

The rearrangement links TRBV9 to TRBJ2-2; 10 nucleotides line up with TRBD1. V dropped 4 bases and J dropped 4; count of bases not matched to a gene: 4. This CDR3 comprises 15 residues. Germline lookup yields CDR1 SGDLS and CDR2 YYNGEE. The CDR3 DNA follows: TGTGCCAGCAGCAGCCGGACAGGGGGCACCGGGGAGCTGTTTTTT. Residues: CASSSRTGGTGELFF.

The genes are TRBV5-4 and TRBJ2-6; TRBD2 agrees at 7 bases. The CDR3 length is 17 residues. Losses at the gene ends were 2 bases for V and 6 bases for J; bases not matched to a gene: 11. CDR1 is SGHNT, CDR2 YYREEE, per germline (reference sequence). As DNA, the CDR3 is TGTGCCAGCAGCTTTGGGGGGGTTTCTATTATGGCCAACGTCCTGACTTTC. The encoded protein is CASSFGGVSIMANVLTF.

With respect to this clone: The sample carries other DNA sequences with the same CDR3. V gene TRBV6-5 combines with J gene TRBJ1-1; D is possibly TRBD1 (5 bases). This CDR3 has 15 residues. The germline V and J ends were trimmed by 0 bases and 4 bases, with 12 bases remaining between them. Germline V gives CDR1 MNHEY, CDR2 SVGAGI. The CDR3 here is CASSYSTGGGTEAFF. The CDR3 coding sequence is TGTGCCAGCAGTTACTCGACCGGGGGTGGCACTGAAGCTTTCTTT.

The V call is TRBV6-6, the J call TRBJ1-1; 9 nucleotides agree with TRBD1. V shed 7 bases, J shed 9 bases, and the junction held 18 bases outside the gene matches. CDR1 is MNHNY, CDR2 SVGAGI, per germline (reference sequence). CDR3 length: 16 amino acids. The CDR3 loop reads CASTPRDRDSSRKAFF. CDR3 in DNA: TGTGCCAGCACCCCACGGGACAGGGACTCAAGCCGTAAAGCTTTCTTT.

V is TRBV5-1 and J is TRBJ1-4; 7 bases align to TRBD1. Trimming cost V 0 bases and J 8 bases; bases outside gene matches: 4. The germline gives CDR1 SGHRS, CDR2 YFSETQ. The CDR3 has 14 residues. The chain's CDR3 is CASSLGTGREKLFF. CDR3 DNA: TGCGCCAGCAGCTTGGGGACAGGAAGGGAAAAACTGTTTTTT.

The genes are TRBV24-1 and TRBJ1-5; D remains unclear. Germline V gene data show CDR1 as KGHDR and CDR2 as SFDVKD. Trimming cost V 4 bases and J 6 bases, with 18 bases left between them. This CDR3 is 16 amino acids long. The CDR3 is CATSESDRSGGQPQHF. For the CDR3, the DNA is TGTGCCACCAGTGAATCCGACCGGAGCGGCGGTCAGCCCCAGCATTTT.

J is TRBJ2-1 and V is TRBV27, with D tentatively TRBD2 (5 bases). CDR3 length equals 16 residues. Trimming removed 2 bases from V and 9 bases from J, with 20 bases in between. Per the germline V gene, CDR1 is MNHEY and CDR2 is SMNVEV (reference sequence). The CDR3 loop is CASSLDSSGNSFEQFF. In DNA, the CDR3 is TGTGCCAGCAGTTTAGATTCAAGCGGCAACAGTTTTGAGCAGTTCTTC.

The chain combines TRBV6-2 or TRBV6-3 with TRBJ2-7; a weak D match, TRBD1 (6 bases). Trimming left V 5 bases short and J 6 bases short, with 20 bases between. CDR1 is MNHEY and CDR2 is SVGEGT in the germline V gene. CDR3 length: 15 residues. The CDR3, as DNA: TGTGCCAGCAGTCTCAGACAGGTCCCAGGGGCCGAGCAGTACTTC. It encodes CASSLRQVPGAEQYF.

The genes are TRBV12-3 or TRBV12-4 and TRBJ2-7; 8 bases match TRBD2. Unmatched junction bases numbered 5, after V lost 5 bases and J lost 5 bases. This CDR3 is 13 amino acids long. The CDR3 is CASSAGTSNEQYF. DNA of the CDR3: TGTGCCAGCAGTGCCGGGACTAGTAACGAGCAGTACTTC.

The rearrangement links TRBV11-2 to TRBJ1-2; D gene unclear. The CDR3 is 13 amino acids. V gave up 3 bases and J gave up 2 bases, with 7 bases separating them. The germline CDR1 and CDR2 sequences are SGHAT and FQNNGV. CDR3 in amino acids: CASSFGANYGYTF. Written as DNA, the CDR3 is TGTGCCAGCAGCTTCGGTGCGAACTATGGCTACACCTTC.

V usage is TRBV2 and J usage is TRBJ1-1; D remains unclear. Trimming left V 2 bases short and J 9 bases short, with 7 bases between. Germline loops: CDR1 SNHLY, CDR2 FYNNEI. This CDR3 has 11 amino acids. The CDR3: CASSENRQAFF. In DNA, the CDR3 is TGTGCCAGCAGTGAAAACAGACAAGCTTTCTTT. Full variable domain (remainder filled in from reference TRBV2 and TRBJ1-1): EPEVTQTPSHQVTQMGQEVILRCVPISNHLYFYWYRQILGQKVEFLVSFYNNEISEKSEIFDDQFSVERPDGSNFTLKIRSTKLEDSAMYFCASSENRQAFFGQGTRLTVV.

This chain links TRBV12-3 or TRBV12-4 with TRBJ2-7, with TRBD1 as a possible D gene (5 bases). V gave up 1 base and J gave up 4 bases, with 8 bases separating them. CDR3 size: 13 residues. In DNA, the CDR3 is TGTGCCAGCAGTTTAGGGGCAGGGTACGAGCAGTACTTC. Translation: CASSLGAGYEQYF.

V usage is TRBV21-1 and J usage is TRBJ1-2. TRBV21-1 is marked as a pseudogene. CDR3 length equals 14 residues. CDR3 nucleotides: TGTGCCAGCAGCAAAGGGCGGGGCAGGGTCGGCTACACCTTC. Its protein is CASSKGRGRVGYTF.

This clone was observed once. This chain links TRBV9 with TRBJ2-1; D gene uncertain. Germline-derived CDR1 and CDR2 are SGDLS and YYNGEE. This CDR3 has 15 residues. The V end was cut by 0 bases, the J end by 6 bases, with 13 bases between. The DNA for the CDR3 is TGTGCCAGCAGCGTAGAGGATTTACCAGGCAATGAGCAGTTCTTC. Translation gives CASSVEDLPGNEQFF.

This clone was seen a single time. This rearrangement joins TRBV7-9 to TRBJ1-1; the match to TRBD1 covers 9 bases. The germline V gene has CDR1 SEHNR and CDR2 FQNEAQ (reference sequence). Trimming at V came to 1 base and at J to 4 bases, leaving 10 bases not matched to a gene. CDR3 length: 17 residues. The CDR3 is CASSLGAFEQGATEAFF. CDR3 nucleotide sequence: TGTGCCAGCAGCTTAGGGGCGTTTGAACAGGGGGCCACTGAAGCTTTCTTT. Full variable domain (outside the CDR3, taken from reference TRBV7-9 and TRBJ1-1): DTGVSQNPRHKITKRGQNVTFRCDPISEHNRLYWYRQTLGQGPEFLTYFQNEAQLEKSRLLSDRFSAERPKGSFSTLEIQRTEQGDSAMYLCASSLGAFEQGATEAFFGQGTRLTVV.

The chain is built from TRBV7-2 and TRBJ2-2; TRBD2 matches 11 bases. The CDR3 runs to 15 residues. Germline CDR1 is SGHTA and CDR2 is FQGNSA. V shed 5 bases, J shed 9 bases, and the junction held 8 bases outside the gene matches. The CDR3 protein is CASSLSGGALRELFF. As DNA, the CDR3 is TGTGCCAGCAGCCTTAGCGGGGGGGCCCTCCGGGAGCTGTTTTTT.

This clone has just one count. V usage is TRBV7-2 and J usage is TRBJ1-1; D uncertain. The V end lost 5 bases, the J end lost 10 bases, and 14 bases lay between the germline ends. The CDR3 length is 12 residues. CDR1 and CDR2 (germline): SGHTA, FQGNSA. CDR3 in amino acids: CASSGPLPRAFF. CDR3 DNA sequence: TGTGCCAGCAGCGGGCCCCTACCGAGAGCTTTCTTT.

This clone was counted only a few times. V gene TRBV6-5 combines with J gene TRBJ1-3; TRBD1 aligns across 9 bases. V trimming: 6 bases; J trimming: 5 bases; junction bases outside the gene matches: 5. The germline gives CDR1 MNHEY, CDR2 SVGAGI. The CDR3 sequence is 14 residues long. CDR3 nucleotide sequence: TGTGCCAGCAGGACGGGACAGGGTAGAAACACCATATATTTT. Translating gives CASRTGQGRNTIYF.

This chain uses TRBV18 with TRBJ2-1; D may be TRBD1 (5 bases). Trimming stripped 2 bases from V and 7 bases from J, with 15 bases between. This CDR3 comprises 15 residues. Looked up from germline, CDR1 is KGHSH and CDR2 is LQKENI. The CDR3 nucleotides read TGTGCCAGCTCACCAGAGGTAGGGGTAAGGAATGAGCAGTTCTTC. As protein: CASSPEVGVRNEQFF.

Only one count was recorded for this clone. V usage is TRBV19 and J usage is TRBJ2-7; TRBD2 aligns across 10 bases. CDR3 length: 14 amino acids. J gave up 0 bases and V 6 bases, and 2 bases lay outside the gene matches. CDR1 LNHDA and CDR2 SQIVND come from the germline V gene (reference sequence). CDR3 loop: CASRTSGDSYEQYF. The CDR3 nucleotides are TGTGCCAGTAGAACTAGCGGGGACTCCTACGAGCAGTACTTC.

About this clone: This same CDR3 is encoded by further DNA sequences in the sample. V is TRBV5-1 and J is TRBJ2-2, with D perhaps matching TRBD1 (5 bases). Trimming pared 0 bases from V and 1 base from J, leaving 7 bases between. The CDR3 is made up of 15 amino acids. Germline V gene sequence: CDR1 SGHRS, CDR2 YFSETQ. Here the CDR3 reads CASSLAQGNTGELFF. CDR3 sequence (DNA): TGCGCCAGCAGCTTGGCCCAGGGGAACACCGGGGAGCTGTTTTTT.

This chain connects TRBV7-9 to TRBJ2-1; the match to TRBD1 covers 12 bases. Looked up from germline, CDR1 is SEHNR and CDR2 is FQNEAQ (reference sequence). The CDR3 sequence is 18 residues long. V dropped 5 bases and J dropped 6; count of bases not matched to a gene: 14. For the CDR3, the DNA is TGTGCCAGCAGCCCGAGACTGGGACAGGGGGCGCGGGGCAATGAGCAGTTCTTC. This codes for CASSPRLGQGARGNEQFF.

This clone was detected only a few times. This chain uses TRBV12-3 or TRBV12-4 with TRBJ1-1, with no clear D. The V gene lost 3 bases and the J gene lost 5 bases, with 7 bases spanning the gap. The CDR3 is 12 residues long. CDR3 nucleotide sequence: TGTGCCAGCAGTTTCTGGGCGACTGAAGCTTTCTTT. Protein sequence: CASSFWATEAFF.